This T cell receptor beta chain was documented in a study of CD8 T cells in ankylosing spondylitis. The V segment lost 5 bases and the J segment 7 bases; nucleotides outside the gene matches: 9. This CDR3 region has 15 residues. Germline lookup yields CDR1 SGHTA and CDR2 FQGTGA. Library preparation for TCR beta used quantitative 5'-RACE with molecular barcodes. TCRdb processed the 5' RACE reads anew with MiXCR; each CDR3 protein has one entry. The table has some 150,000 distinct CDR3 sequences, about an eighth seen once. This clonotype was observed a few times. Its antigen is unidentified. Study-level points and caveats: In peripheral blood, disease-linked CD8+ clones occurred at relatively low frequencies. Enrichment of disease-linked clones was reportedly significant in matched ankylosing spondylitis synovial fluid.

This receptor was identified in a female donor with ankylosing spondylitis or in good health (not recorded which). The sequenced sample was blood, either unsorted or a sorted T cell fraction (not recorded which). The J gene is TRBJ2-1, the V gene TRBV7-3; the match to TRBD1 covers 9 bases. This CDR3 is CASSRTGQGVNEQFF. The CDR3 nucleotides read TGTGCCAGCAGCAGAACGGGACAGGGCGTGAATGAGCAGTTCTTC. The complete variable domain, with remaining parts taken from reference TRBV7-3 and TRBJ2-1, reads GAGVSQTPSNKVTEKGKYVELRCDPISGHTALYWYRQSLGQGPEFLIYFQGTGAADDSGLPNDRFFAVRPEGSVSTLKIQRTERGDSAVYLCASSRTGQGVNEQFFGPGTRLTVL.